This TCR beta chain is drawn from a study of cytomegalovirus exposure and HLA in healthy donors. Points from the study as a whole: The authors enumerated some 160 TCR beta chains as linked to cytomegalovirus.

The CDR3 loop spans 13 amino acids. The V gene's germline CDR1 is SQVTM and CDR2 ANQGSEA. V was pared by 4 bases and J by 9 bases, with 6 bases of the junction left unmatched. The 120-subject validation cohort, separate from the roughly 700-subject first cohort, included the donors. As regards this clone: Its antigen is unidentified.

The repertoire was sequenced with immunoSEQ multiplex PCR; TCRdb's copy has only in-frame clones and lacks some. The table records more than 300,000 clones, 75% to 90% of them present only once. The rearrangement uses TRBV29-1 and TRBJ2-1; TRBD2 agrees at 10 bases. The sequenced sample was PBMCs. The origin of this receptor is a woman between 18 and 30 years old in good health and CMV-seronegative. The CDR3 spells CSVAPQREGEQFF. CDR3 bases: TGCAGCGTTGCGCCACAGCGGGAGGGTGAGCAGTTCTTC.